This TCR beta chain was documented in a study of blood T cell repertoires in COVID-19 (dated by TCRdb to between 2020 and 2021). For context, the study as a whole: Collaborator samples came from the United States, Italy and Spain and covered acute and convalescent phases of COVID-19. The prospective study material was composed of cDNA or gDNA derived from T cells, B-cell-depleted T cells, or PBMCs. Subjects who had been exposed to COVID-19, were actively infected with it, or had recovered from it provided the deeply sampled blood TCRbeta repertoires that made up the dataset. The repertoires were made available in a free public database intended to serve as a resource for research on the immune response to SARS-CoV-2. Samples came from the ongoing ImmuneRACE study (first 160 participants) plus 1,254 subjects from 6 global collaborators. The sample metadata nearly always contained a de-identified subject ID, COVID-19 status, age in years and sex. Where available, HLA class I and class II types were taken from metadata supplied by the sample provider and were not determined by assay-based typing. Findings and caveats that apply to the study as a whole: How much clinical and demographic metadata was included differed by source and by participant, and the metadata was provided uncurated.

TCRbeta CDR3 regions were amplified from genomic DNA by means of the immunoSEQ Assay, a bias-controlled multiplex PCR. The paper's processing steps were these. Within the assay, amplification of reference gene primers was used to estimate how many nucleated cells each sample contained. To quantify the absolute abundance of each unique TCRbeta CDR3 rearrangement, sequence reads were collapsed and filtered. For each sample, productive Simpson clonality was calculated as the square root of Simpson's diversity index across productive rearrangements. The clones in this table, taken by TCRdb from immuneACCESS, are in-frame only. Not every clone is retained; where verified, under half of the shortfall comes from an unresolved V gene, and the cause of the rest is unknown. Clone size and the V and J calls come from that table; the DNA yielded D and trimming. The sample includes about 310,000 clones, with about nine tenths observed a single time. The ten largest account for less than 3.5% of the sample.

A note on this clone: Its binding antigen is unknown. No per-base quality is available; no much larger clone lies one base away.

V has 3 bases trimmed and J has 1 base trimmed; junction bases matching no gene number 4. CDR1 is given as KGHDR and CDR2 as SFDVKD, both from the germline V gene. There are 16 amino acids in the CDR3, from cysteine to phenylalanine inclusive. The retained sequence is limited to the CDR3, 48 bases, with the frame set at the first base. At one collaborating source in Seattle, patients were enrolled during active infection and were followed longitudinally through the course of disease. Whole blood was collected in K2EDTA tubes by collaborating institutions according to the institutions' own protocols. For TCRbeta analysis, collaborators shipped samples in one of three forms: frozen whole blood, isolated PBMCs, or DNA extracted from either of those sample types.

The sequence joins TRBV24-1 to TRBJ2-2; 7 middle bases align to TRBD1. The sequencing sample was made of peripheral blood. This clonotype originated in a woman under 40 with COVID-19, enrolled during active disease. The bases read TGTGCCACCAGTGATCCTCGGACAGGGAACACCGGGGAGCTGTTTTTT. This encodes CATSDPRTGNTGELFF.